This T cell receptor beta chain was observed in a study of T-cell reconstitution after alpha-beta-depleted transplantation in children. This clonotype was counted a few times. Molecular barcoding with unique molecular identifiers was used for the TCRbeta library. TCRdb processed the PCR reads anew with MiXCR; each CDR3 protein has one entry. The sample includes about 360,000 distinct CDR3 sequences, 13% of them seen just once. The length of the CDR3 is 13 residues. Germline CDR1 and CDR2: ENHRY and SYGVKD. Trimming removed 1 base at V and 2 bases at J, with 3 bases between. The sequencing used PBMCs, collected from the stem cell graft. The receptor was isolated from a human donor who donated a stem cell graft to a child with Fanconi anemia. The chain carries TRBV10-3 and TRBJ2-1; D is unclear. The CDR3 DNA reads as TGTGCCATCAGTGAGTTAACCTACAATGAGCAGTTCTTC. Protein: CAISELTYNEQFF.